The sequence of this T cell receptor beta chain was determined in a study of beta chain features in type 1 diabetes. The authors reverse transcribed all of the isolated RNA, so sequencing captured expressed TCRB transcripts. TCRdb keeps only in-frame clones here, not all; method: immunoSEQ multiplex PCR. The data contain about 360,000 clones, around 12% of them singletons. Germline V CDR1 and CDR2: SGDLS, YYNGEE. The CDR3 is 17 amino acids. V lost 1 base, J lost 9 bases, and 10 bases stayed unmatched. This receptor was obtained from a man aged 18 to 29 in good health. The sequenced material came from naive CD4+ T cells from blood. The chain links TRBV9 to TRBJ2-1, with TRBD2 identical over 13 bases. CDR3: CASSVPLGLAGTGEQFF. In DNA, the CDR3 is TGTGCCAGCAGCGTACCCCTGGGACTAGCGGGAACCGGTGAGCAGTTCTTC.